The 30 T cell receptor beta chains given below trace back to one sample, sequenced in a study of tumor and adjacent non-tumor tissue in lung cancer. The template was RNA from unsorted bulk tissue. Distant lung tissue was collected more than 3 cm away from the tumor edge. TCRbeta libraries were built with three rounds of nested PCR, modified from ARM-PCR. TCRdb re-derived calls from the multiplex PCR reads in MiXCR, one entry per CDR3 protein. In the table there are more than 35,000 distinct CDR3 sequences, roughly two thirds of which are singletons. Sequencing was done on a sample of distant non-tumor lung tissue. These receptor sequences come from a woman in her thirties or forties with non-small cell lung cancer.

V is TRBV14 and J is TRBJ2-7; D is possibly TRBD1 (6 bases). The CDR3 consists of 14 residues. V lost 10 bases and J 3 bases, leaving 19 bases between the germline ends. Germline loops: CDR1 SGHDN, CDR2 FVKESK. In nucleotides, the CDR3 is TGTGCCATCAACGTACAGGGATGGGGCTACGAGCAGTACTTC. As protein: CAINVQGWGYEQYF.

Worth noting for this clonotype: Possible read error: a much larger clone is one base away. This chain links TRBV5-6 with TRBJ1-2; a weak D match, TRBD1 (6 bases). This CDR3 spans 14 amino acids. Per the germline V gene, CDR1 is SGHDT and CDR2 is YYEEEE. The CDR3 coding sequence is TGTGCCTGCAGCTTCACCCCCGGGACACATGGCTACACCTTC. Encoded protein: CACSFTPGTHGYTF.

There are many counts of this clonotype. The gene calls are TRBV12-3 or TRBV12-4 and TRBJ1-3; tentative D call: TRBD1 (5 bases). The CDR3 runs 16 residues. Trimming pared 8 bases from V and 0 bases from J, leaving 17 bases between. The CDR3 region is CASARGVAVSGNTIYF. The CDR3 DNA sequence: TGTGCCAGCGCCCGGGGGGTGGCGGTCTCTGGAAACACCATATATTTT.

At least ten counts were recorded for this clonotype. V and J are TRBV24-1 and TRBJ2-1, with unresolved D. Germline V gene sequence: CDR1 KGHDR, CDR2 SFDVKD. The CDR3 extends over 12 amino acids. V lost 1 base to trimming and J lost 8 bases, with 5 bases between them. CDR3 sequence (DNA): TGTGCCACCAGTGATTTCAAGGATGAGCAGTTCTTC. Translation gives CATSDFKDEQFF.

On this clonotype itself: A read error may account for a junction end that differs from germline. CDR3 residues: CASRLVSKSYEQYF. CDR3 coding DNA: TGTGCCAGCAGGTTAGTCTCAAAGTCCTACGAGCAGTATTTC. V and J are TRBV11-2 and TRBJ2-7; D unclear. The CDR3 contains 14 residues. The V gene's germline CDR1 is SGHAT and CDR2 FQNNGV.

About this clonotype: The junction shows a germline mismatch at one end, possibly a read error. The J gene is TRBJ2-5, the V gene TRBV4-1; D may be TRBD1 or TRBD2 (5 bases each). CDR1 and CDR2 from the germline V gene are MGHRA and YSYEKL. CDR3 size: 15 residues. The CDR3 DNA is TGCACCAGCAACCCAGATCGGGACGGGGCCGAGACCCAGTACTTC. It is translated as CTSNPDRDGAETQYF.

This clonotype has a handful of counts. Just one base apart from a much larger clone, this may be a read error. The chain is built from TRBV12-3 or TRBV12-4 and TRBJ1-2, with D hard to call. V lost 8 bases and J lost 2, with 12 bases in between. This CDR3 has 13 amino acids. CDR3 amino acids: CASALDGNYGYTF. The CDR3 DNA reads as TGTGCCAGCGCCCTCGACGGGAACTATGGCTACACCTTC.

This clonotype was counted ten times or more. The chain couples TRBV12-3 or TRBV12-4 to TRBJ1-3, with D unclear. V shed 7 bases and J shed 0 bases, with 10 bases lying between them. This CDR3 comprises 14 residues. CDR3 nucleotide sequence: TGTGCCAGCACCATCGGGAACTCTGGAAACACCATATATTTT. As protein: CASTIGNSGNTIYF.

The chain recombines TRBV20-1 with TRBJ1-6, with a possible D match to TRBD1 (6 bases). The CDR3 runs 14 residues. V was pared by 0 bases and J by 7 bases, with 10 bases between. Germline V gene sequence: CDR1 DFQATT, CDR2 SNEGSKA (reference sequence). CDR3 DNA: TGCAGTGCTAGAGATCAGGGGCAGAATTCACCCCTCCACTTT. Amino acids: CSARDQGQNSPLHF.

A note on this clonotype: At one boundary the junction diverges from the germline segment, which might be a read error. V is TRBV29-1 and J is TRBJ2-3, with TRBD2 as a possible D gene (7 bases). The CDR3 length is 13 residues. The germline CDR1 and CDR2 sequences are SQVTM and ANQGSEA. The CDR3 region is CRVGGSKRDTRYF. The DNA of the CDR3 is TGCAGGGTTGGGGGCTCTAAGCGGGATACGCGGTATTTT.

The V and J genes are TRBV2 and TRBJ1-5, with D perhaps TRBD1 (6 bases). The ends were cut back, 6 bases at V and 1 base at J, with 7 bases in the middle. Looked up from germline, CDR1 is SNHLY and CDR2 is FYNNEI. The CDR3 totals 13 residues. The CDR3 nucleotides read TGTGCCAGCAGAGACAGGAGCAATCAGCCCCAGCATTTT. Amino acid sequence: CASRDRSNQPQHF.

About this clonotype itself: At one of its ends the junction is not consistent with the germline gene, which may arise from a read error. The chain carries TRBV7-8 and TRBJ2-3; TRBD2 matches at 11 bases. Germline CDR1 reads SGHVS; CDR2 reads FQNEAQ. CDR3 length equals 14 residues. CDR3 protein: CASTLAGGTDMQYF. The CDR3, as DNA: TGTGCCAGCACCCTAGCGGGGGGTACAGATATGCAGTATTTT.

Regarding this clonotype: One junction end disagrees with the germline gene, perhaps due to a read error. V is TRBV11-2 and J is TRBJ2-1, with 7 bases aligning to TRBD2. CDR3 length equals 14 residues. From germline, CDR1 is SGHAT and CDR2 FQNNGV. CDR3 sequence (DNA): TGTGCCAGCAACTTAGGGACTATCTACAATGAGCACTTCTTC. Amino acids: CASNLGTIYNEHFF.

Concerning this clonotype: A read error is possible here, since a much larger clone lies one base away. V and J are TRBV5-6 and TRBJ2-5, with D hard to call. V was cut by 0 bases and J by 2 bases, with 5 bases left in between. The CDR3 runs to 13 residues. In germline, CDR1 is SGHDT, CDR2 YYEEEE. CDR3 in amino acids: CASSLVPQETQYF. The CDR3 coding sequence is TGTGCCAGCAGCTTGGTCCCACAAGAGACCCAGTACTTC.

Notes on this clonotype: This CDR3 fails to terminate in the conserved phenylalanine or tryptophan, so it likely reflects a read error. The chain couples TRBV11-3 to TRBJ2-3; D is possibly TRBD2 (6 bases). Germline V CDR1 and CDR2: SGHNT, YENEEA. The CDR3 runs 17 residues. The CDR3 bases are TGTGTCAGCAGCTTAGAGTGGGTACTAGCCCCCACAGATACGCAGTATTAT. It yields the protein CVSSLEWVLAPTDTQYY.

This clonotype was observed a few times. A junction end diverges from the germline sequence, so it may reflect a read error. As DNA, the CDR3 is TGCGCCAGCAGCCAAGACCGACTCGCGGGAGTGAGAAATGGGCAGCTCTTC. Translating it yields CASSQDRLAGVRNGQLF. The genes are TRBV4-1 and TRBJ2-1, with 7 bases fitting TRBD2. Germline CDR1 and CDR2: MGHRA and YSYEKL. This CDR3 has 17 residues.

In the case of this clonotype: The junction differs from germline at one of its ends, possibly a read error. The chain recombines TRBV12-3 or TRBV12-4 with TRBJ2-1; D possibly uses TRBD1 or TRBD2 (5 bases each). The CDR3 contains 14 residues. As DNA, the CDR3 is TGTGCCAGCAGTTTACTGGGACCAAACAATGAGCATTTCTTC. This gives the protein CASSLLGPNNEHFF.

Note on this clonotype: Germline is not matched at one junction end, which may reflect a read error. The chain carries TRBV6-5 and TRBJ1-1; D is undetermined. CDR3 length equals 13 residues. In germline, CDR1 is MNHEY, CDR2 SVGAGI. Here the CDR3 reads CASSNGPAHEAFF. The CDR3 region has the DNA TGTGCTAGCAGCAATGGACCAGCTCACGAAGCTTTCTTT.

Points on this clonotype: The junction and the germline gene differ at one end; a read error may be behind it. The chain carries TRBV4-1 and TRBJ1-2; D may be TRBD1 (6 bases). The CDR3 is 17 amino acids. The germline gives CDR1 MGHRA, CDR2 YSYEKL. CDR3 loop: CANSQDSRGVEVYGHTF. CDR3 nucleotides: TGCGCCAACAGCCAAGATAGTAGGGGGGTAGAGGTCTATGGCCACACCTTC.

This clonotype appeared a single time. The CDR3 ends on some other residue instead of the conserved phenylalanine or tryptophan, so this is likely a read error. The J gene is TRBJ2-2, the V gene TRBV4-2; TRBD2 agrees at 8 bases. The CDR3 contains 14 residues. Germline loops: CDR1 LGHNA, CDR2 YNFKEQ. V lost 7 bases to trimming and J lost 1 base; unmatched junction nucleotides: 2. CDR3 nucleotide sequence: TGTGCCAGCAAGAGCGGGGGGAACACCGGGGAGCTGTTTCTT. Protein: CASKSGGNTGELFL.

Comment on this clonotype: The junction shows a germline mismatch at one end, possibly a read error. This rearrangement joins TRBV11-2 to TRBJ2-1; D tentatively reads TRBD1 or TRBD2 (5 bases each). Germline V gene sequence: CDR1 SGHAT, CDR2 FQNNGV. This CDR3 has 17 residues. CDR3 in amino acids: CASSLESFGALYNEQFF. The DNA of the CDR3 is TGTGCCAGCAGCTTAGAGTCGTTCGGGGCATTGTACAATGAGCAGTTCTTT.

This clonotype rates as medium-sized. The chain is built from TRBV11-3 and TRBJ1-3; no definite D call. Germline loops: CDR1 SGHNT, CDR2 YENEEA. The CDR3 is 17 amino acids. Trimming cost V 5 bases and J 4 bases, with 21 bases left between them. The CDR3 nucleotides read TGTGCCAGCAGCCGTTACGAGAACGGTATGAAAGGAAACACCATATATTTT. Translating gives CASSRYENGMKGNTIYF. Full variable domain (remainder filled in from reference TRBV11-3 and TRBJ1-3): EAGVVQSPRYKIIEKKQPVAFWCNPISGHNTLYWYLQNLGQGPELLIRYENEEAVDDSQLPKDRFSAERLKGVDSTLKIQPAELGDSAVYLCASSRYENGMKGNTIYFGEGSWLTVV.

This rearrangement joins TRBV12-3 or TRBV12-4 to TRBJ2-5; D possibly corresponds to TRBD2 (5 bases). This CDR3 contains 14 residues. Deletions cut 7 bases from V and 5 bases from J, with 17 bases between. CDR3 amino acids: CASNFVATAETQYF. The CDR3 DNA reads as TGTGCCAGCAATTTTGTAGCGACGGCGGAGACCCAGTACTTC.

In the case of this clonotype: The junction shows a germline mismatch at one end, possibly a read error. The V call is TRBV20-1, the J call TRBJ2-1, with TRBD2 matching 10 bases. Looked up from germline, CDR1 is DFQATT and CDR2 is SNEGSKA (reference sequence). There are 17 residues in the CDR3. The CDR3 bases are TGCGGTGCCCTAGGCCCTAGCGGGAGTATCCCCTACAATGAGCAGTTCTTC. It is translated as CGALGPSGSIPYNEQFF.

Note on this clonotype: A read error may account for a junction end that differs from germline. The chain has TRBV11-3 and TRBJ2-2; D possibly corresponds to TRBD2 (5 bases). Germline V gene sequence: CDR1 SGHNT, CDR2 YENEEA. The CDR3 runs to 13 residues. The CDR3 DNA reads TGTGCTAGCAGCTTCGAGAACTCCGGGGAGCTGTTCTTT. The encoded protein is CASSFENSGELFF.

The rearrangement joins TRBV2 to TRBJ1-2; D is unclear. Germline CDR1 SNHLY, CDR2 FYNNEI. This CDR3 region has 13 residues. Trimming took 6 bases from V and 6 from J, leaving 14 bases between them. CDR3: CASSIGMMNGYTF. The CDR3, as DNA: TGTGCCAGCAGCATCGGGATGATGAATGGCTACACCTTC.

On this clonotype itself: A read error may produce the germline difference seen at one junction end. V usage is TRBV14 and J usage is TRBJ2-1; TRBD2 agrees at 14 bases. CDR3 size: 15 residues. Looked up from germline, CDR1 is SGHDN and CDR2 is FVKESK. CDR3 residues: CASSQDGTSGGKQFF. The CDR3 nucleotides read TGTGCCAGCAGCCAAGACGGGACTAGCGGGGGTAAGCAGTTTTTC.

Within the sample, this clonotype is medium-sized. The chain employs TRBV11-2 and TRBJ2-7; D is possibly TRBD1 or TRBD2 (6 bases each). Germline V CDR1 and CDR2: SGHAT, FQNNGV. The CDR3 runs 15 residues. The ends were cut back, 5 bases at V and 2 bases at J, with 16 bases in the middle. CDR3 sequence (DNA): TGTGCCAGCAGCACAGGGACTGGCGGAGCCTACGAGCAGTACTTC. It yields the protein CASSTGTGGAYEQYF.

Here the CDR3 reads CASTGGSIGYTF. The CDR3 DNA is TGTGCCAGTACGGGGGGCTCGATTGGCTACACCTTC. The V call is TRBV19, the J call TRBJ1-2; possible D gene TRBD1, 6 bases. The CDR3 is 12 amino acids. Germline values: CDR1 LNHDA, CDR2 SQIVND (reference sequence). V gave up 7 bases and J gave up 7 bases, with 13 bases separating them.

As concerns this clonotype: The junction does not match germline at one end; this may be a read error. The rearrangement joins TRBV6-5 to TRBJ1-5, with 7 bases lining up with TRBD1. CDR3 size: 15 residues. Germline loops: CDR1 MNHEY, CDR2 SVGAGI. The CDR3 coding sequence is TGTACCAGCGGTTACTCGACAGGGAATGATCAGCCCCAGCATTTT. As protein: CTSGYSTGNDQPQHF.